This T cell receptor (beta chain) was sequenced in a study of T-cell memory formation after mild COVID-19. The CDR3 extends over 17 amino acids. V dropped 0 bases and J dropped 4; count of bases not matched to a gene: 10. Per the germline V gene, CDR1 is SQVTM and CDR2 is ANQGSEA. TCRdb re-called the 5' RACE reads with MiXCR, one entry per CDR3 protein. The sample lists 250,000 to 300,000 distinct CDR3 sequences, approximately 19% seen once, with 20% to 25% in the top ten. The sequence came from a man younger than 30 who had mild COVID-19 (a few samples of this study predate the infection). Cell type and time point are not known. The gene calls are TRBV29-1 and TRBJ2-3; 10 bases are a match to TRBD1. Sequencing input: PBMCs or a T cell subset sorted from them (not recorded which). This CDR3 is CSVEDRSDRGRSDTQYF. The DNA of the CDR3 is TGCAGCGTTGAAGATAGGTCGGACAGGGGGAGGTCAGATACGCAGTATTTT.